These 25 T cell receptor beta chains came from one sample sequenced in a study of T cell responses to AZD1222 COVID-19 vaccine. Libraries were prepared by immunoSEQ multiplex PCR; TCRdb keeps only in-frame clonotypes and omits some of them. Among more than 110,000 clones listed, roughly 93% were seen once. Sequenced here: peripheral blood, sampled on day 0 of AZD1222 vaccination. Receptors were obtained from an adult in good health.

This chain uses TRBV19 with TRBJ2-1; D might be TRBD1 (6 bases). The CDR3 has 12 amino acids. Germline values: CDR1 LNHDA, CDR2 SQIVND (reference sequence). Trimming shortened V by 9 bases and J by 4 bases, and 10 bases separated the two germline ends. CDR3 sequence: CASATGYNEQFF. In nucleotides, the CDR3 is TGTGCCAGCGCCACAGGGTACAATGAGCAGTTCTTC.

The V and J genes are TRBV5-8 and TRBJ2-2; the match to TRBD2 covers 8 bases. Trimming at V came to 2 bases and at J to 4 bases, leaving 7 bases not matched to a gene. This CDR3 is built from 16 residues. CDR1 and CDR2 from the germline V gene are SGHTS and YDEGEE. Here the CDR3 reads CASSFWSAGGTGELFF. Written as DNA, the CDR3 is TGTGCCAGCAGCTTTTGGTCGGCGGGGGGCACCGGGGAGCTGTTTTTT.

This clone was picked up a small number of times. This chain connects TRBV30 to TRBJ1-1; D is ambiguous. V was pared by 1 base and J by 0 bases, with 6 bases between. Germline V lookup: CDR1 GTSNPN, CDR2 SVGIG (reference sequence). CDR3 size: 13 residues. CDR3 nucleotide sequence: TGTGCCTGGAGTGGACACATGAACACTGAAGCTTTCTTT. The encoded protein is CAWSGHMNTEAFF.

CDR3 region: CASSVRSGSGYNEQFF. CDR3 bases: TGTGCCAGCAGTGTCCGTAGCGGGAGTGGGTACAATGAGCAGTTCTTC. This chain joins TRBV6-4 and TRBJ2-1; 9 nucleotides match TRBD2. CDR3 length equals 16 residues. Germline assignment: CDR1 MRHNA and CDR2 SNTAGT. The V segment lost 4 bases and the J segment 4 bases; nucleotides outside the gene matches: 8.

The genes are TRBV5-1 and TRBJ2-7; TRBD2 matches at 7 bases. CDR1 and CDR2 (germline): SGHRS, YFSETQ. The trim removed 4 bases at V and 5 bases at J, leaving 15 bases unmatched. This CDR3 contains 16 residues. The CDR3 sequence: CASSPRISGGNDEQYF. Here the CDR3 DNA reads TGCGCCAGCAGCCCTCGAATATCGGGGGGTAACGACGAGCAGTACTTC.

The chain couples TRBV5-1 to TRBJ2-2; D is possibly TRBD2 (5 bases). V lost 4 bases and J 5 bases, leaving 12 bases between the germline ends. The germline V gene has CDR1 SGHRS and CDR2 YFSETQ. The CDR3 contains 14 residues. The CDR3 bases are TGCGCCAGCAGCCCCGGACTGTATACCGGGGAGCTGTTTTTT. It specifies CASSPGLYTGELFF.

The chain joins TRBV12-3 or TRBV12-4 to TRBJ1-5; unclear D gene. CDR3 length: 13 amino acids. V was shortened by 2 bases and J by 6 bases, with 8 bases between the two germline ends. Here the CDR3 DNA reads TGTGCCAGCAGTTTAAAAGGGATTCAGCCCCAGCATTTT. It translates to CASSLKGIQPQHF.

V and J are TRBV19 and TRBJ1-2; no clear D gene. Germline CDR1 reads LNHDA; CDR2 reads SQIVND (reference sequence). V shed 1 base and J shed 4 bases, with 13 bases lying between them. CDR3 length: 15 amino acids. The DNA for the CDR3 is TGTGCCAGTAGTATAGGCCCCGCTCCTAGCTATGGCTACACCTTC. Encoded protein: CASSIGPAPSYGYTF.

The chain combines TRBV24-1 with TRBJ2-5, with D maybe TRBD2 (5 bases). The CDR3 covers 17 residues. The V end was cut by 5 bases, the J end by 3 bases, with 21 bases between. Germline values: CDR1 KGHDR, CDR2 SFDVKD. CDR3 protein: CATSAVGGEPAEETQYF. The CDR3 DNA sequence: TGTGCCACCAGTGCGGTGGGTGGGGAGCCAGCGGAAGAGACCCAGTACTTC.

The chain joins TRBV15 to TRBJ1-2; 8 positions match TRBD1. In germline, CDR1 is LNHNV, CDR2 YYDKDF (reference sequence). This CDR3 region has 16 residues. The V gene end was trimmed by 3 bases and the J gene end by 4 bases; junction bases not matched to a gene: 10. CDR3 region: CATSSGAGGDGYGYTF. In DNA, the CDR3 is TGTGCCACCAGCAGTGGAGCAGGGGGCGACGGCTATGGCTACACCTTC.

The genes are TRBV19 and TRBJ2-3, with unresolved D. The CDR3 sequence is 14 residues long. V lost 5 bases and J 1 base, leaving 10 bases between the germline ends. CDR1 and CDR2 (germline): LNHDA, SQIVND (reference sequence). The CDR3, as DNA: TGTGCCAGTAGTTCTTGGTCCGGCACAGATACGCAGTATTTT. Translated: CASSSWSGTDTQYF.

V and J are TRBV19 and TRBJ2-1; D is possibly TRBD1 (5 bases). The CDR3 sequence is 12 residues long. Trimming removed 4 bases from V and 10 bases from J, with 11 bases in between. Germline V CDR1 and CDR2: LNHDA, SQIVND (reference sequence). The CDR3 here is CASSTGFGEQFF. The CDR3 DNA reads as TGTGCCAGTAGTACAGGGTTCGGGGAGCAGTTCTTC.

CDR3 sequence (DNA): TGCGCCAGCAGTGAGTCTGTCAGCAATGAGCAGTTCTTC. Residues: CASSESVSNEQFF. This chain uses TRBV10-1 with TRBJ2-1; no reliable D call. The germline V gene has CDR1 WNHNN and CDR2 SYGVQD (reference sequence). Trimming removed 0 bases at V and 6 bases at J, with 6 bases between. This CDR3 comprises 13 residues.

Points on this clone: Other DNA sequences in the same sample also yield this CDR3. The J gene is TRBJ2-7, the V gene TRBV27; a weak D match, TRBD1 (6 bases). The CDR3 has 14 amino acids. With 2 bases removed from V and 2 bases from J, the gap between germline ends came to 10 bases. Germline CDR1 is MNHEY and CDR2 is SMNVEV (reference sequence). CDR3 DNA: TGTGCCAGCAGTTTAGGAGACAGGACCTACGAGCAGTACTTC. Protein: CASSLGDRTYEQYF.

The chain links TRBV5-1 to TRBJ1-1; 7 bases are shared with TRBD1. The V gene end was trimmed by 4 bases and the J gene end by 1 base; junction bases not matched to a gene: 4. The CDR3 runs to 14 residues. Germline V lookup: CDR1 SGHRS, CDR2 YFSETQ. CDR3 in DNA: TGCGCCAGCAGCCCCCGGACAGGGAACACTGAAGCTTTCTTT. It is translated as CASSPRTGNTEAFF.

This chain uses TRBV5-1 with TRBJ2-1; D is possibly TRBD1 (5 bases). This CDR3 has 14 residues. V shed 5 bases and J shed 4 bases, with 13 bases lying between them. CDR1 and CDR2 (germline): SGHRS, YFSETQ. Written as DNA, the CDR3 is TGCGCCAGCAGGCGACCGACAGAGTACAATGAGCAGTTCTTC. It codes for CASRRPTEYNEQFF.

The chain employs TRBV9 and TRBJ2-2; no clear D. From germline, CDR1 is SGDLS and CDR2 YYNGEE. Trimming left V 3 bases short and J 7 bases short, with 10 bases between. This CDR3 is built from 13 residues. Here the CDR3 DNA reads TGTGCCAGCAGCGGGGATGTAGGCGGGGAGCTGTTTTTT. Translating it yields CASSGDVGGELFF.

This clone has a single count. The J gene is TRBJ1-1, the V gene TRBV19, with D maybe TRBD1 (5 bases). Trimming shortened V by 1 base and J by 3 bases, and 9 bases separated the two germline ends. This CDR3 has 14 amino acids. The germline CDR1 and CDR2 sequences are LNHDA and SQIVND (reference sequence). In DNA form, the CDR3 reads TGTGCCAGTAGTATAGGCTTAGGGGACACTGAAGCTTTCTTT. Protein product: CASSIGLGDTEAFF.

V is TRBV7-9 and J is TRBJ2-7; TRBD2 agrees at 12 bases. The CDR3 has 16 residues. In germline, CDR1 is SEHNR, CDR2 FQNEAQ (reference sequence). Trimming took 5 bases from V and 2 from J; bases not matched to a gene: 7. The CDR3 is CASSLLAGGPPYEQYF. The CDR3 DNA sequence: TGTGCCAGCAGCCTCCTAGCGGGAGGGCCCCCCTACGAGCAGTACTTC.

The chain employs TRBV4-1 and TRBJ1-4; D remains unclear. Germline CDR1 is MGHRA and CDR2 is YSYEKL. The V end was cut by 0 bases, the J end by 4 bases, with 12 bases between. The CDR3 spans 16 residues. This CDR3 reads CASSQERPNGNEKLFF. CDR3 bases: TGCGCCAGCAGCCAAGAACGTCCCAACGGTAATGAAAAACTGTTTTTT.

The chain combines TRBV5-6 with TRBJ2-1, with 8 bases fitting TRBD2. The CDR3 extends over 16 amino acids. Losses at the gene ends were 1 base for V and 6 bases for J; bases not matched to a gene: 9. CDR1 and CDR2 (germline): SGHDT, YYEEEE. The CDR3 sequence is CASSLLAGMGPNEQFF. The CDR3 DNA follows: TGTGCCAGCAGCTTGTTAGCGGGAATGGGCCCCAATGAGCAGTTCTTC.

V gene TRBV11-2 combines with J gene TRBJ1-1; TRBD1 matches 8 bases. With 5 bases clipped from V and 4 bases from J, the junction kept 12 bases outside the gene matches. The germline V gene encodes CDR1 SGHAT and CDR2 FQNNGV. CDR3 length: 16 amino acids. The CDR3 sequence is CASSTWTGMGGTEAFF. The CDR3 nucleotides read TGTGCCAGCAGCACTTGGACAGGGATGGGGGGCACTGAAGCTTTCTTT.

The chain couples TRBV4-1 to TRBJ1-6, with D unresolved. V shed 2 bases and J shed 5 bases, with 16 bases lying between them. The CDR3 sequence is 17 residues long. Germline V gene lookup returns CDR1 MGHRA and CDR2 YSYEKL. CDR3 in amino acids: CASSQLDLLTHNSPLHF. The CDR3 DNA follows: TGCGCCAGCAGCCAATTAGACCTTCTTACACATAATTCACCCCTCCACTTT.

The rearrangement joins TRBV7-9 to TRBJ2-1, with 12 nucleotides matching TRBD2. The ends lost 5 bases at V and 7 bases at J; junction bases unmatched: 6. This CDR3 comprises 15 residues. Germline CDR1 SEHNR, CDR2 FQNEAQ (reference sequence). CDR3 region: CASSQTSGSYNEQFF. The CDR3 bases are TGTGCCAGCAGCCAGACTAGCGGGAGTTATAATGAGCAGTTCTTC. The full variable domain, completed using reference TRBV7-9 and TRBJ2-1, is DTGVSQNPRHKITKRGQNVTFRCDPISEHNRLYWYRQTLGQGPEFLTYFQNEAQLEKSRLLSDRFSAERPKGSFSTLEIQRTEQGDSAMYLCASSQTSGSYNEQFFGPGTRLTVL.

The chain is built from TRBV5-4 and TRBJ2-7; perhaps TRBD2 as D (6 bases). The ends were cut back, 0 bases at V and 2 bases at J, with 9 bases in the middle. This CDR3 region has 14 residues. The germline V gene has CDR1 SGHNT and CDR2 YYREEE (reference sequence). CDR3 coding DNA: TGTGCCAGCAGCTTGGATAGCGGAACCTACGAGCAGTACTTC. Amino acids: CASSLDSGTYEQYF. The whole variable domain, remainder taken from reference TRBV5-4 and TRBJ2-7, is ETGVTQSPTHLIKTRGQQVTLRCSSQSGHNTVSWYQQALGQGPQFIFQYYREEENGRGNFPPRFSGLQFPNYSSELNVNALELDDSALYLCASSLDSGTYEQYFGPGTRLTVT.